This entry describes one T cell receptor (beta chain). No cognate antigen has been identified for it. The sample holds no much larger clone one base away, and base qualities are not on file. These data originate in a study of shared clonotypes between healthy human individuals (dated by TCRdb to about 2020). Background on the whole study: A few men and two women, aged 18 to 49 years, made up the cohort. Each donor's leukapheresis produced roughly between roughly 0.85 and 10 billion PBMCs. To estimate repertoire size and how much clonotype sharing occurs between individuals, the study deeply sequenced the blood TCR repertoires of about 5 healthy adults. Libraries were prepared and TCR repertoires were sequenced by different laboratories using diverse techniques, in order to increase sequencing depth and limit assay-specific biases. For each donor, CD4 naive and CD4 memory were each run on three plates, CD8 naive on two plates, and CD8 memory on one plate.

Using the deep immunoSEQ assay, TCR CDR3 regions were amplified from genomic DNA by multiplex PCR. Genomic DNA extracted from each cell subset was distributed evenly over all wells of several immunoSEQ 96-well plates, and each plate served as one replicate. For sorted subsets, around 200 ng genomic DNA, equal to tens of thousands of T cell genomes, was loaded into each replicate PCR. Purified libraries were measured with a Qubit 3.0 fluorometer, size-checked on a Bioanalyzer 2100, and measured again with the KAPA Library Quantification kit. Every immunoSEQ 96-well plate was sequenced on a dedicated single-read 150-cycle Illumina NextSeq 550 flow cell. As for the original processing: Because only junctional sequences without quality scores were contained in the immunoSEQ output, filtering matching that applied to full-length reads could not be performed. Sequences were annotated with PyIR, a Python wrapper for IgBLAST v1.9, using IMGT germline references to assign V/J genes and CDR3. Reads were filtered out if the reads had weak V/J assignments (E-value above 1e-6), no CDR3, stop codons, out-of-frame junctions, or ambiguous translated residues. V3J clonotypes were defined as sequences sharing the same inferred V gene, J gene, and CDR3 amino acid sequence. Percentage overlap between repertoires was calculated by dividing the number of shared unique clonotypes by the size of the smaller repertoire. RTK rarefaction, the Chao1 estimator, and Recon v2.1 estimates of unobserved clonotypes were used to assess repertoire richness. For all TCRbeta clonotypes obtained by the gDNA method from several donors, generation probabilities were computed with OLGA. TCRdb holds this immuneACCESS table with in-frame rearrangements only. Some clones are missing; in checked studies, unresolved V genes explain under half, and the rest has no known cause. The V and J calls and the clone size are those of that table, but D and trimming were determined from the DNA. Here the sample has over a million clones; about 80% occur a single time. In total, the top ten clones hold under 0.8% of the sample.

Between the V and J ends, shortened by 4 bases and 3 bases respectively, the junction contains 10 bases. The CDR3, from cysteine to phenylalanine, totals 13 residues. The read is trimmed to its CDR3 DNA, 39 bases read in frame from base 1. The germline V gene gives CDR1 as SGHTA and CDR2 as FQGNSA. Donors were healthy HIV-negative adults with no recently reported acute infections or vaccinations. Every donor was a Caucasian adult living in Nashville, Tennessee, USA. CD4+ T cells were enriched by magnetic negative selection, after which naive cells were positively selected on CD45RA and the negative fraction was taken as the memory subset. Blood was obtained by leukapheresis, after which PBMCs were separated by Ficoll-Histopaque density gradient centrifugation and cryopreserved in liquid nitrogen vapor phase. Analytical flow cytometry was used to check the purity and quantity of each magnetically sorted T cell population. From each sorted fraction, genomic DNA was isolated and quantified by UV absorbance on a Nanodrop 2000c.

The study at large found these results: Larger estimated clonotype richness was generally found for naive subsets than for memory subsets. Compared with non-shared clonotypes, the clonotypes found in all four sorted-subset donors had higher generation probabilities. When several donors were compared, the shared fraction of clonotypes was about 5.2% for naive CD4, over 3% for naive CD8, 2.3% for memory CD4, and roughly 0.4% for memory CD8. Based on pairwise subsampling, the degree of clonotype sharing among donors was expected to be affected by sequencing depth. Even with the large sequencing depth, rarefaction of the sorted-subset datasets indicated that sequencing was incomplete. Sampling was restricted to blood, and TCR repertoires in tissue are likely to differ from TCR repertoires in blood. The small number of donors limited the genetic and exposure-history diversity represented.

The sequence was obtained from a man between 18 and 35 years old in good health. Some clones in this sample may be carry-over from other donors' samples. The sequencing sample was made of memory CD4+ T cells from PBMCs. The sample's cell subset or site label is to be understood as: CD45RA-negative fraction. The sequence links TRBV7-2 to TRBJ2-7; no confident D gene assignment can be made. CDR3 sequence: CASSSIFNYEQYF. The DNA sequence follows: TGTGCCAGCAGCTCGATCTTCAACTACGAGCAGTACTTC.